Listed below are T cell receptor beta chains from one sample, sequenced in a study of blood T cell repertoires in COVID-19. Assay: immunoSEQ multiplex PCR; the TCRdb copy retains only in-frame clones and omits some. The sample records 250,000 to 350,000 clones, roughly 90% being singletons. The sequencing input was peripheral blood. Receptors originate from a man between 18 and 35 years old with active or convalescent COVID-19. CDR3s include the opening cysteine and the closing phenylalanine or tryptophan. Fields, in order: J gene, V gene, CDR3 protein.

TRBJ2-3	TRBV2	CASSDGLAGSTDTQYF
TRBJ1-1	TRBV19	CASSIEPRFTEAFF
TRBJ1-1	TRBV19	CASSEPGRGTGFRAFF
TRBJ1-6	TRBV7-2	CASSPPGQGRNSPLHF
TRBJ1-2	TRBV4-3	CASSQDKAGHYGYTF
TRBJ2-3	TRBV11-3	CASSLEQTDTQYF
TRBJ2-5	TRBV10-2	CASGGQQWGETQYF
TRBJ2-4	TRBV6-2/TRBV6-3	CASSYGGLAKNIQYF
TRBJ2-3	TRBV29-1	CSVETSADTQYF
TRBJ2-7	TRBV27	CASSLPNEQYF
TRBJ1-2	TRBV7-9	CASSLDPPTKHYTF
TRBJ2-7	TRBV3-1/TRBV3-2	CASSHSLTYEQYF
TRBJ1-1	TRBV10-2	CASSSDRYTNTEAFF
TRBJ2-1	TRBV10-3	CAISESVAGGVNEQFF
TRBJ2-1	TRBV3-1/TRBV3-2	CASSRLAGVGQFF
TRBJ2-3	TRBV7-9	CASSLDRATDTQYF
TRBJ1-5	TRBV3-1/TRBV3-2	CASSDRLNQPQHF
TRBJ1-1	TRBV18	CASSINRGQGNTEAFF
TRBJ2-7	TRBV7-9	CASSVGQGDDEQYF
TRBJ2-5	TRBV13	CASGGAEETQYF
TRBJ1-2	TRBV19	CATLERQGSYGYTF
TRBJ2-3	TRBV5-8	CASSLAFLAGGADTQYF
TRBJ2-1	TRBV5-4	CASRIAGGYNEQFF
TRBJ1-5	TRBV19	CASSIRDRYSNQPQHF
TRBJ2-5	TRBV4-1	CASSPGTIYQETQYF
TRBJ2-5	TRBV7-9	CASSPQDSRWDQYF
TRBJ2-3	TRBV3-1/TRBV3-2	CASSQVDGRGDTQYF
TRBJ1-2	TRBV11-2	CASSLDLGSVGGYTF
TRBJ1-5	TRBV28	CASSGQINQPQHF
TRBJ2-2	TRBV5-1	CASSLASLAGFDTGELFF
TRBJ1-4	TRBV12-3/TRBV12-4	CASSGETNEKLFF
TRBJ1-5	TRBV5-1	CASSVDTSNQPQHF
TRBJ2-1	TRBV5-1	CASSLGGLAGGDEQFF
TRBJ2-7	TRBV5-6	CASSWFRTGTGVSEQYF
TRBJ2-7	TRBV6-2/TRBV6-3	CASSGTGSYEQYF
TRBJ1-3	TRBV7-2	CASRVNRLEKAYF
TRBJ2-7	TRBV2	CASSDVQGSYEQYF
TRBJ1-1	TRBV27	CASSQGTPEGEAFF
TRBJ1-2	TRBV10-3	CAISLKREFYGYTF
TRBJ1-2	TRBV27	CASSLRGQGQLAYGYTF
TRBJ2-3	TRBV5-1	CASSRGLAGEPDTQYF
TRBJ2-7	TRBV29-1	CSVVPGQGFGEQYF
TRBJ2-7	TRBV5-6	CASNRQMGLAGNYEQYF